This TCR beta chain derives from a study of blood T cell repertoires in COVID-19. Method: immunoSEQ multiplex PCR; TCRdb's copy keeps in-frame clones and lacks some. Seen here are nearly 90,000 clones, approximately 88% observed once, and the top ten hold 11%. The CDR3 has 14 residues. Germline loops: CDR1 ENHRY, CDR2 SYGVKD. V lost 3 bases and J 7 bases, leaving 13 bases between the germline ends. The sample was peripheral blood. The sequence was obtained from an elderly man with acute or convalescent COVID-19. The V gene is TRBV10-3, the J gene TRBJ1-5, with TRBD1 as a possible D gene (6 bases). CDR3 region: CAISETGSYQPQHF. In DNA form, the CDR3 reads TGTGCCATCAGTGAAACAGGGAGCTACCAGCCCCAGCATTTT.